The source of this T cell receptor beta chain is a study of blood T cell repertoires in COVID-19. V dropped 6 bases and J dropped 6; count of bases not matched to a gene: 7. Germline assignment: CDR1 MDHEN and CDR2 SYDVKM. The CDR3 sequence is 14 residues long. In the source study's methods: The authors estimated nucleated cell counts from reference gene primer amplification. The table came from immunoSEQ multiplex PCR; TCRdb's copy has only in-frame clones and leaves some out. V, J and clone size were drawn from that table, and D and trimming were deduced from the DNA. The sample includes 350,000 or so clones, roughly 90% of them seen just once. The participants were between roughly 18 and 100 years old and came from under 25 US areas. Cohort assignment relied on participant-reported clinical history. Individuals in the exposed group had encountered a COVID-19 case within 2 weeks preceding study entry.

This chain links TRBV28 with TRBJ1-5, with TRBD1 identical over 8 bases. Sample: PBMCs or T cells enriched from blood (not recorded which). This TCR was recovered from a woman aged 25 to 39 who had been exposed to COVID-19. The CDR3 DNA sequence: TGTGCCAGCAGACAGGGGGGGTTAGGTCAGCCCCAGCATTTT. The encoded protein is CASRQGGLGQPQHF.